The clone carrying this T cell receptor (beta chain) showed up just a few times. Its specificity is unknown. Donor samples were obtained from healthy Caucasian individuals from Russia, aged about 6 to 100. Each sample yielded at least 6 million isolated PBMCs. The use of a sample-barcoded 5' primer and a J-beta primer mix characterized a second PCR of roughly 6 to 11 cycles. TCRdb used MiXCR to reprocess the 5' RACE reads, holding one entry per CDR3 protein. This repertoire shows about 640,000 distinct CDR3 sequences, 58% found once; its top ten account for approximately 40%. V gave up 0 bases and J gave up 3 bases, with 19 bases separating them. Germline loops: CDR1 LGHNA, CDR2 YNFKEQ. The CDR3 extends over 18 amino acids. The data are from a study of blood T cells in healthy people across ages. General study results and limits: The fall in TCR beta diversity per million T cells was roughly linear with age. Long-lived donors had more naive CD4+ cells and higher diversity than aged donors.

This sequence originates from a man aged 55 to 70 in good health. The chain recombines TRBV4-2 with TRBJ2-3; TRBD2 is a possible D gene (6 bases). Specimen: blood. The DNA for the CDR3 is TGTGCCAGCAGCCAAGACGGAGTGGGGGAGGTCGGGACAGATACGCAGTATTTT. It yields the protein CASSQDGVGEVGTDTQYF.